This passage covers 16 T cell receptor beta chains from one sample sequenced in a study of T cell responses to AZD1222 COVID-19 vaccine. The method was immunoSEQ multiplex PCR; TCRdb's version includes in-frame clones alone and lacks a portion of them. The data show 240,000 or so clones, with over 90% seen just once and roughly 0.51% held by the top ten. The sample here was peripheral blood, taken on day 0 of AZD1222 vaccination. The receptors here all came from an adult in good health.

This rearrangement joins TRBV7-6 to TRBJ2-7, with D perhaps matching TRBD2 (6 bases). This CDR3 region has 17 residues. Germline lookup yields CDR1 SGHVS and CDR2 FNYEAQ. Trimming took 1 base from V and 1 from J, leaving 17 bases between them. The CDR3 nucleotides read TGTGCCAGCAGCTTAGGATCTCCTAGCGCGTTATCCTACGAGCAGTACTTC. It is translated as CASSLGSPSALSYEQYF.

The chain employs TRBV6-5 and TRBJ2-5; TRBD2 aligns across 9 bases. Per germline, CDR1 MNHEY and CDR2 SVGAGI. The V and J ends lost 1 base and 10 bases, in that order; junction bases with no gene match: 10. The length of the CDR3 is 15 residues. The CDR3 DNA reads TGTGCCAGCAGTTACTGGTCTAGCGGGGCTCATGACCAGTACTTC. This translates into CASSYWSSGAHDQYF.

CDR3 sequence: CASSLAAGLSYEQYF. The DNA for the CDR3 is TGCGCCAGCAGCTTGGCCGCAGGTCTCTCCTACGAGCAGTACTTC. The chain couples TRBV5-1 to TRBJ2-7; D is unresolved. V was clipped by 0 bases and J by 0 bases, with 10 bases between them. This CDR3 spans 15 amino acids. In germline, CDR1 is SGHRS, CDR2 YFSETQ.

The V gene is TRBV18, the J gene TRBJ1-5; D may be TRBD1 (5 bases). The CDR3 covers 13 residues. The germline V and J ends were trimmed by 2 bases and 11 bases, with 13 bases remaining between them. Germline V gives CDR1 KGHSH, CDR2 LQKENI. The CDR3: CASSPDGPGAQHF. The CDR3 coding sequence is TGTGCCAGCTCACCAGACGGTCCGGGGGCCCAGCATTTT.

This chain's CDR3 is CASSLVGYRGMNTEAFF. The CDR3 coding sequence is TGTGCCAGCAGCTTGGTTGGTTACAGGGGGATGAACACTGAAGCTTTCTTT. The gene calls are TRBV5-6 and TRBJ1-1, with TRBD1 identical over 8 bases. The germline gives CDR1 SGHDT, CDR2 YYEEEE. The CDR3 length is 17 residues. The V segment lost 0 bases and the J segment 0 bases; nucleotides outside the gene matches: 7.

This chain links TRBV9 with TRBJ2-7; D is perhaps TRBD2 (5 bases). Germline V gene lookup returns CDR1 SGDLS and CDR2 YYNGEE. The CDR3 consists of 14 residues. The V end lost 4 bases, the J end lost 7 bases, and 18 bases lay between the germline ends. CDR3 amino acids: CASSPRTGYSEQYF. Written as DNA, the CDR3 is TGTGCCAGCAGCCCGCGGACTGGGTACTCGGAGCAGTACTTC.

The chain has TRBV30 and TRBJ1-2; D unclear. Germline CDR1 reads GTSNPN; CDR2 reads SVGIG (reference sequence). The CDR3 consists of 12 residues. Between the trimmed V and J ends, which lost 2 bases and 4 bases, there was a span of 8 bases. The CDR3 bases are TGTGCCTGGAGTCCGCTTTCCTATGGCTACACCTTC. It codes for CAWSPLSYGYTF.

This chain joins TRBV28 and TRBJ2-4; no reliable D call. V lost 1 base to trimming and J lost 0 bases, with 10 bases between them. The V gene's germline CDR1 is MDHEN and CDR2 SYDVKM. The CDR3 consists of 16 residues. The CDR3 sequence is CASSLSTSLAKNIQYF. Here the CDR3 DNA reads TGTGCCAGCAGTTTATCCACGTCGCTAGCCAAAAACATTCAGTACTTC. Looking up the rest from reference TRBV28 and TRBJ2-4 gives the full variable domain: DVKVTQSSRYLVKRTGEKVFLECVQDMDHENMFWYRQDPGLGLRLIYFSYDVKMKEKGDIPEGYSVSREKKERFSLILESASTNQTSMYLCASSLSTSLAKNIQYFGAGTRLSVL.

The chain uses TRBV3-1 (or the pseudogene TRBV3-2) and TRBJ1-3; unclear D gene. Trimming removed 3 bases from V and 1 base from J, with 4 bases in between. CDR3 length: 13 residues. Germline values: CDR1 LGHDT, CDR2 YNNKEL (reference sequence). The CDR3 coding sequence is TGTGCCAGCAGCCAGGGTTCTGGAAACACCATATATTTT. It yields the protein CASSQGSGNTIYF.

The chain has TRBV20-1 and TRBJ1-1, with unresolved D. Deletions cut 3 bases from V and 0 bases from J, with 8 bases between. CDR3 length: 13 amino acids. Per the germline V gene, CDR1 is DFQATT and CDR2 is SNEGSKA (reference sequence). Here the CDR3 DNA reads TGCAGTGCTAGTGTAAACATGAACACTGAAGCTTTCTTT. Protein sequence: CSASVNMNTEAFF.

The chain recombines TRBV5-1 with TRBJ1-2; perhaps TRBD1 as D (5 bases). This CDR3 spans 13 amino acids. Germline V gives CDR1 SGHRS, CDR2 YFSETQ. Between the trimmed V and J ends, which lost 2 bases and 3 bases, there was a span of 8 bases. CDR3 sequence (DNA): TGCGCCAGCAGCTTATCGGGGGACTATGGCTACACCTTC. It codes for CASSLSGDYGYTF.

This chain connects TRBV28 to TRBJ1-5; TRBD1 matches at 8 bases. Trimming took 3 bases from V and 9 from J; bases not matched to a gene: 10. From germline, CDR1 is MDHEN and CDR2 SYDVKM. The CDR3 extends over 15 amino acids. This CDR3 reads CASSLRTGGSGPQHF. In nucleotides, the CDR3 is TGTGCCAGCAGTTTGCGAACAGGGGGATCAGGGCCCCAGCATTTT.

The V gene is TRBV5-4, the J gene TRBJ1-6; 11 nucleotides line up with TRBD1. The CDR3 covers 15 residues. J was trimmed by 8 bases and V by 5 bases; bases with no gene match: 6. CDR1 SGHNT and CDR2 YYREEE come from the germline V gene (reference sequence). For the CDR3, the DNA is TGTGCCAGCAGGAAAGGGGGACAGGGGGATTCACCCCTCCACTTT. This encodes CASRKGGQGDSPLHF.

CDR3 loop: CASSFGLAGGNEQFF. The CDR3 nucleotides read TGTGCCAGCAGCTTCGGACTAGCGGGGGGCAATGAGCAGTTCTTC. J is TRBJ2-1 and V is TRBV5-5; 14 bases are a match to TRBD2. Unmatched junction bases numbered 1, after V lost 2 bases and J lost 6 bases. The germline CDR1 and CDR2 sequences are SGHKS and YYEKEE (reference sequence). The CDR3 covers 15 residues.

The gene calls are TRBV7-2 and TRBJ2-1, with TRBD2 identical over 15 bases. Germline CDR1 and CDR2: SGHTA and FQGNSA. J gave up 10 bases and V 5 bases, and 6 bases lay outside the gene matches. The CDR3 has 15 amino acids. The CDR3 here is CASSQGLAGGGEQFF. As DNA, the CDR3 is TGTGCCAGCAGCCAAGGACTAGCGGGAGGGGGGGAGCAGTTCTTC.

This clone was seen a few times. CDR3 residues: CASSLSTGTRIYEQYF. The DNA of the CDR3 is TGTGCCAGCAGCCTCTCAACCGGGACTAGGATTTACGAGCAGTACTTC. The chain recombines TRBV7-8 with TRBJ2-7; 8 bases line up with TRBD2. The V segment lost 5 bases and the J segment 4 bases; nucleotides outside the gene matches: 13. This CDR3 has 16 amino acids. Germline CDR1 reads SGHVS; CDR2 reads FQNEAQ. The full variable domain, with the rest looked up from reference TRBV7-8 and TRBJ2-7, is GAGVSQSPRYKVAKRGQDVALRCDPISGHVSLFWYQQALGQGPEFLTYFQNEAQLDKSGLPSDRFFAERPEGSVSTLKIQRTQQEDSAVYLCASSLSTGTRIYEQYFGPGTRLTVT.